This T cell receptor beta chain emerged from a study of T cells in localized non-small cell lung cancer. Sequenced by immunoSEQ multiplex PCR; TCRdb stores in-frame clones only, minus some. The sample consists of 70,000 to 85,000 clones, roughly 80% of them appearing once. Whole-study results and caveats: A median of around 60 clones ranked among the top 100 in tumor appeared in adjacent lung. Higher blood T cell density tracked longer overall survival.

This clone was counted once. Its antigen is unknown. Material: peripheral blood, obtained before any cancer treatment. The sequence was obtained from a female donor aged 60 or older with stage I lung adenocarcinoma.

The CDR3 sequence: CASSQLAGAAEQFF. CDR3 nucleotide sequence: TGCGCCAGCAGCCAACTAGCGGGAGCGGCCGAGCAGTTCTTC. This chain connects TRBV4-3 to TRBJ2-1; 10 nucleotides align to TRBD2. CDR3 size: 14 residues. Per germline, CDR1 LGHNA and CDR2 YSLEER. The V segment lost 2 bases and the J segment 10 bases; nucleotides outside the gene matches: 5.